This T cell receptor (beta chain) was found in a study of T cells in Graves' hyperthyroidism and ophthalmopathy. Findings and limits, study-wide: Ophthalmopathy stood apart from stable hyperthyroidism in a 13 V-J model.

Germline loops: CDR1 SEHNR, CDR2 FQNEAQ (reference sequence). Unmatched junction bases numbered 14, after V lost 5 bases and J lost 6 bases. This CDR3 region has 18 residues. The table lists this clonotype with many counts. Its antigen is as yet unknown. Uncontrolled infection, other autoimmune disease, pregnancy or lactation excluded patients. Out of approximately 9.9 ml of fresh peripheral blood came the PBMCs. From RNA transcripts, TCR beta CDR3 regions were amplified. Using the HTBI primer set, a first-round RT-PCR was run on the TCR CDR3. TCRdb reprocessed the multiplex PCR reads with MiXCR, giving one entry per CDR3 protein. The data show about 210,000 distinct CDR3 sequences, 17% seen once.

The sequencing input was blood. This clonotype originated in a man aged 50-60 years with Graves' hyperthyroidism. The V and J genes are TRBV7-9 and TRBJ1-5, with 12 nucleotides matching TRBD1. In DNA form, the CDR3 reads TGTGCCAGCAGCCTAGACTACCGCGGGACAGGGGGCTCTCAGCCCCAGCATTTT. It is translated as CASSLDYRGTGGSQPQHF.